This T cell receptor (beta chain) was observed in a study of immune evolution from preneoplasia to lung adenocarcinoma. By frequency in the sample, this clone is medium-sized. Trimming took 4 bases from V and 1 from J, leaving 13 bases between them. The length of the CDR3 is 16 residues. Germline lookup yields CDR1 SEHNR and CDR2 FQNEAQ (reference sequence). The protocol was immunoSEQ multiplex PCR, while the TCRdb copy is restricted to in-frame clones and leaves out a portion. The sample consists of about 11,000 clones, roughly three quarters of them appearing once. The sequence was obtained from a person between 55 and 70 years old with lung adenocarcinoma. Some clones in this sample may be carry-over from other donors' samples. V gene TRBV7-9 combines with J gene TRBJ2-2; D possibly corresponds to TRBD1 (6 bases). Sequencing was carried out using FFPE normal lung tissue adjacent to the tumor. The CDR3 DNA sequence: TGTGCCAGCAGCTCCTGGGGGACACAGAACACCGGGGAGCTGTTTTTT. Amino acid sequence: CASSSWGTQNTGELFF.